The source of this T cell receptor beta chain is a study of Graves' ophthalmopathy and Graves' hyperthyroidism. In its sample, this clonotype was seen many times. Its target is unknown. Germline V gene lookup returns CDR1 SNHLY and CDR2 FYNNEI. The CDR3 runs to 14 residues. The V and J ends lost 7 bases and 2 bases, in that order; junction bases with no gene match: 4. The TCR beta CDR3 regions underwent amplification from RNA transcripts. Second-round multiplex PCR came after first-round RT-PCR with HTBI primers. TCRdb re-called the multiplex PCR reads through MiXCR, storing one row per CDR3 protein. Among 500,000 to 700,000 distinct CDR3 sequences listed, 39% were seen once. Study results and limitations: Blood also contained most of the expanded thyroid clonotypes above 0.001 frequency.

Sequencing was carried out using peripheral blood or thyroid tissue (not recorded which). The J gene is TRBJ2-7, the V gene TRBV2; 11 bases map to TRBD1. The receptor's source is an adult man with Graves' hyperthyroidism. This chain's CDR3 is CASMKDRGPYEQYF. The CDR3 nucleotides are TGTGCCAGCATGAAGGACAGGGGGCCCTACGAGCAGTACTTC.